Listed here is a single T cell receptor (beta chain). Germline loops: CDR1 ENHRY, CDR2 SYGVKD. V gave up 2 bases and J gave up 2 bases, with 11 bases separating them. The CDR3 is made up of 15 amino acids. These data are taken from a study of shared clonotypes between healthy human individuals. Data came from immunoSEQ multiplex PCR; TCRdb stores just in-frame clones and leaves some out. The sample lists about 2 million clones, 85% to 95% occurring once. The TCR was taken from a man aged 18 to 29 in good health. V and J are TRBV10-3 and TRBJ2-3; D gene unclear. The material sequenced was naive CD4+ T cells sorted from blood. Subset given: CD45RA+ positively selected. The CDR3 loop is CAISEGPPNTDTQYF. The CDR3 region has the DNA TGTGCCATCAGTGAGGGGCCGCCAAACACAGATACGCAGTATTTT.